This TCR beta chain was recorded in a study of lymphopenia after photon versus proton radiotherapy. Study-wide results and limits: Post-nadir TCR diversity decline inversely tracked overall survival among those who died.

Sequenced by immunoSEQ multiplex PCR; TCRdb stores in-frame clones only, minus some. The sample shows about 17,000 clones, over 80% of them seen only once. CDR1 SGHKS and CDR2 YYEKEE come from the germline V gene (reference sequence). The CDR3 spans 13 residues. Regarding this clone: Its specificity is not known.

The TCR comes from a man between 60 and 75 years old with pancreatic cancer. V and J are TRBV5-5 and TRBJ2-5; D is unclear. TRBJ2-7 explains the end of the DNA better; the J call may be wrong. Specimen: peripheral blood, collected from a patient treated with photon-based radiotherapy. CDR3 loop: CASSLRAGYEQYF. The CDR3 DNA reads TGTGCCAGCAGCTTGCGGGCAGGCTACGAGCAGTACTTC.